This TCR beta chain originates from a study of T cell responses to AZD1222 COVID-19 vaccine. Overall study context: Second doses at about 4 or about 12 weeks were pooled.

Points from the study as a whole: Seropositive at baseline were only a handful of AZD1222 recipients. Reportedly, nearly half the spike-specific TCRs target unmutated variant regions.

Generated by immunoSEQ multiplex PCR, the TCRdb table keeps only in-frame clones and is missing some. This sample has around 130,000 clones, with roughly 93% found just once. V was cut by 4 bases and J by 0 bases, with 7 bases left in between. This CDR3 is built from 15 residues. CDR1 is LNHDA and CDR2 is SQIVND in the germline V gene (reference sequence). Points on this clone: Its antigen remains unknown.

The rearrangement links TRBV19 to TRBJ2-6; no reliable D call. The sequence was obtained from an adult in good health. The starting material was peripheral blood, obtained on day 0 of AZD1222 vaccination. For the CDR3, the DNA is TGTGCCAGTAGTAGAGGAGACTCTGGGGCCAACGTCCTGACTTTC. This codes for CASSRGDSGANVLTF. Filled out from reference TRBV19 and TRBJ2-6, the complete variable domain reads DGGITQSPKYLFRKEGQNVTLSCEQNLNHDAMYWYRQDPGQGLRLIYYSQIVNDFQKGDIAEGYSVSREKKESFPLTVTSAQKNPTAFYLCASSRGDSGANVLTFGAGSRLTVL.